The 19 T cell receptor beta chains below come from one sample, sequenced in a study of blood T cell repertoires in COVID-19. Produced via immunoSEQ multiplex PCR; TCRdb's table is partial and in-frame only. The sample records 110,000 or so clones, approximately 82% being singletons. The specimen was peripheral blood. The origin of the receptors is a woman aged 70 to 79 with acute or convalescent COVID-19.

The chain uses TRBV28 and TRBJ2-3, with 8 positions matching TRBD2. Looked up from germline, CDR1 is MDHEN and CDR2 is SYDVKM. The CDR3 covers 15 residues. With V trimmed by 5 bases and J by 5 bases, 9 bases remained unmatched. The CDR3 DNA follows: TGTGCCAGCAGTGGTTCTAGCGGGTTTTTAGATACGCAGTATTTT. It translates to CASSGSSGFLDTQYF.

J is TRBJ1-5 and V is TRBV30; 10 bases match TRBD1. Losses at the gene ends were 0 bases for V and 6 bases for J; bases not matched to a gene: 5. CDR1 and CDR2 (germline): GTSNPN, SVGIG (reference sequence). This CDR3 has 15 residues. The CDR3 nucleotides read TGTGCCTGGAGTGTGGGGACAGGGGAAGCTCAGCCCCAGCATTTT. Amino acid sequence: CAWSVGTGEAQPQHF.

This clone was seen a single time. The chain has TRBV5-1 and TRBJ2-7; 12 bases align to TRBD2. CDR3 length: 17 residues. Germline values: CDR1 SGHRS, CDR2 YFSETQ. Trimming at V came to 2 bases and at J to 0 bases, leaving 6 bases not matched to a gene. This CDR3 reads CASSFLGLAGSSYEQYF. The CDR3 coding sequence is TGCGCCAGCAGCTTTCTAGGACTAGCGGGGAGCTCCTACGAGCAGTACTTC.

V gene TRBV7-9 combines with J gene TRBJ2-6, with 8 bases lining up with TRBD1. There are 17 residues in the CDR3. CDR1 and CDR2 (germline): SEHNR, FQNEAQ (reference sequence). V lost 8 bases to trimming and J lost 3 bases; unmatched junction nucleotides: 12. The DNA for the CDR3 is TGTGCCAGCGCAGGGACAGGTCCGTGGGGTGGGGCCAACGTCCTGACTTTC. The encoded protein is CASAGTGPWGGANVLTF.

The chain carries TRBV7-2 and TRBJ2-1; 9 bases line up with TRBD1. Germline V gene data show CDR1 as SGHTA and CDR2 as FQGNSA. J lost 7 bases, V lost 1 base, and 8 bases had no gene match. The CDR3 is made up of 16 amino acids. The CDR3 nucleotides read TGTGCCAGCAGCTTAGGGTTACAGGGGGCGCGGAATGAGCAGTTCTTC. This gives the protein CASSLGLQGARNEQFF.

In the case of this clone: One end of the junction is discordant with germline, which a read error may explain. V usage is TRBV5-1 and J usage is TRBJ2-5, with TRBD2 matching over 11 bases. The CDR3 consists of 16 residues. Germline lookup yields CDR1 SGHRS and CDR2 YFSETQ. CDR3 loop: CASSFRGLADQGTQYF. The DNA for the CDR3 is TGCGCCAGCAGCTTCCGGGGACTAGCGGACCAAGGGACCCAGTACTTC.

This rearrangement joins TRBV18 to TRBJ2-7; D is possibly TRBD2 (5 bases). The V end was cut by 5 bases, the J end by 0 bases, with 14 bases between. Germline V gene lookup returns CDR1 KGHSH and CDR2 LQKENI. The length of the CDR3 is 15 residues. CDR3 protein: CASSFDYSTSYEQYF. The CDR3 nucleotides read TGTGCCAGCTCATTCGACTACTCAACCTCCTACGAGCAGTACTTC.

This clone was recorded a few times. The chain has TRBV15 and TRBJ2-5; the D is unclear. The V gene's germline CDR1 is LNHNV and CDR2 YYDKDF (reference sequence). Trimming stripped 0 bases from V and 4 bases from J, with 9 bases between. The CDR3 spans 14 residues. Here the CDR3 reads CATSRDEALETQYF. In nucleotides, the CDR3 is TGTGCCACCAGCAGAGATGAGGCTCTAGAGACCCAGTACTTC.

V and J are TRBV21-1 and TRBJ2-7; the table calls TRBD2, which could not be checked here. TRBV21-1 is termed a pseudogene. CDR3 size: 15 residues. In DNA, the CDR3 is TGTGCCAGCAGCGAACTAGCGGGAGGTCTTTACGAGCAGTACTTC. This translates into CASSELAGGLYEQYF.

This chain uses TRBV5-1 with TRBJ1-4, with 7 bases identical to TRBD1. Germline-derived CDR1 and CDR2 are SGHRS and YFSETQ. The CDR3 is 16 residues long. V shed 2 bases and J 1 base; nucleotides not matched to a gene: 5. The CDR3, as DNA: TGCGCCAGCAGCTTAGGGGGCGCATTAACTAATGAAAAACTGTTTTTT. Protein product: CASSLGGALTNEKLFF.

The chain combines TRBV6-5 with TRBJ1-6; D perhaps matches TRBD1 (6 bases). The CDR3 is 12 residues long. V was cut by 7 bases and J by 6 bases, with 7 bases left in between. Germline loops: CDR1 MNHEY, CDR2 SVGAGI. CDR3 sequence: CASTRGNSPLHF. In nucleotides, the CDR3 is TGTGCCAGCACCAGGGGTAATTCACCCCTCCACTTT.

This clone was seen once. The J gene is TRBJ1-2, the V gene TRBV21-1. TRBV21-1 is a known pseudogene. This CDR3 region has 15 residues. The CDR3 loop reads CASSNTDYCPYGYTF. Written as DNA, the CDR3 is TGTGCCAGCAGCAACACTGACTATTGCCCCTATGGCTACACCTTC.

The chain combines TRBV28 with TRBJ1-2, with TRBD1 identical over 7 bases. J was trimmed by 6 bases and V by 8 bases; bases with no gene match: 9. The CDR3 runs 13 residues. The V gene's germline CDR1 is MDHEN and CDR2 SYDVKM. CDR3: CASATGERNGYTF. The CDR3 DNA reads TGTGCCAGCGCCACAGGGGAGCGCAATGGCTACACCTTC.

This sequence joins TRBV7-9 and TRBJ2-3; TRBD1 is a possible D gene (5 bases). The germline gives CDR1 SEHNR, CDR2 FQNEAQ (reference sequence). V was cut by 3 bases and J by 8 bases, with 18 bases left in between. The CDR3 runs 15 residues. As DNA, the CDR3 is TGTGCCAGCAGCTTCCGAACGCCAGGGTTAGGTACGCAGTATTTT. It yields the protein CASSFRTPGLGTQYF.

V gene TRBV27 combines with J gene TRBJ2-2, with 7 bases identical to TRBD1. Germline trimming cut 3 bases from V and 5 bases from J; bases unmatched to any gene: 6. This CDR3 region has 15 residues. Germline lookup yields CDR1 MNHEY and CDR2 SMNVEV (reference sequence). The DNA of the CDR3 is TGTGCCAGCAGTTTTAGGGGGCAAGGGACCGGGGAGCTGTTTTTT. Its translation: CASSFRGQGTGELFF.

Concerning this clone itself: Other DNA variants within this sample encode the same CDR3. The gene calls are TRBV5-1 and TRBJ2-7; tentatively, D is TRBD1 (5 bases). Germline values: CDR1 SGHRS, CDR2 YFSETQ. The ends were cut back, 2 bases at V and 2 bases at J, with 5 bases in the middle. The CDR3 spans 12 residues. The CDR3 bases are TGCGCCAGCAGCTTAGGGGCCTACGAGCAGTACTTC. Its protein is CASSLGAYEQYF.

The chain uses TRBV5-1 and TRBJ1-1; D is uncertain. The CDR3 loop spans 14 amino acids. Germline lookup yields CDR1 SGHRS and CDR2 YFSETQ. V lost 0 bases and J 4 bases, leaving 10 bases between the germline ends. As DNA, the CDR3 is TGCGCCAGCAGCTTGGCGACTCGAGGCACTGAAGCTTTCTTT. It encodes CASSLATRGTEAFF. Supplemented by reference TRBV5-1 and TRBJ1-1, the full variable domain reads KAGVTQTPRYLIKTRGQQVTLSCSPISGHRSVSWYQQTPGQGLQFLFEYFSETQRNKGNFPGRFSGRQFSNSRSEMNVSTLELGDSALYLCASSLATRGTEAFFGQGTRLTVV.

The rearrangement uses TRBV6-5 and TRBJ1-6, with D perhaps matching TRBD1 (5 bases). Germline assignment: CDR1 MNHEY and CDR2 SVGAGI. V lost 2 bases and J 7 bases, leaving 15 bases between the germline ends. The length of the CDR3 is 16 residues. CDR3 DNA: TGTGCCAGCAGTTACGCCGGGACGGGGGGAAATTCACCCCTCCACTTT. Protein product: CASSYAGTGGNSPLHF.

This clone appeared a single time. The chain has TRBV6-1 and TRBJ1-3; no firm D call. The V end was cut by 3 bases, the J end by 4 bases, with 10 bases between. This CDR3 has 14 residues. Germline values: CDR1 MNHNS, CDR2 SASEGT. CDR3 loop: CASSEAGGGNTIYF. The CDR3 bases are TGTGCCAGCAGTGAGGCAGGCGGGGGAAACACCATATATTTT.